This is a list of T cell receptor beta chains from one sample in a study of T cell responses to AZD1222 COVID-19 vaccine. Generated by immunoSEQ multiplex PCR, the TCRdb table keeps only in-frame clones and is missing some. Seen here are around 140,000 clones, over 75% observed once, and the top ten hold around 1.6%. Here the sequenced sample was peripheral blood, taken on day 0 of AZD1222 vaccination. These receptors came from an adult in good health. The CDR3 runs from the conserved cysteine through the conserved F or W. A D gene is named only where the DNA matches it firmly.

v_gene: TRBV7-9
j_gene: TRBJ1-3
d_gene: TRBD1
CDR3aa: CASSSHRDRGDTIYF

v_gene: TRBV5-1
j_gene: TRBJ2-1
d_gene: -
CDR3aa: CASSPSPLRGRDNEQFF

v_gene: TRBV7-9
j_gene: TRBJ2-6
d_gene: -
CDR3aa: CASSRKEGSGANVLTF

v_gene: TRBV28
j_gene: TRBJ1-5
d_gene: -
CDR3aa: CASSTRGRQPQHF

v_gene: TRBV7-9
j_gene: TRBJ1-6
d_gene: TRBD1
CDR3aa: CASSWTGRNSPLHF

v_gene: TRBV18
j_gene: TRBJ1-6
d_gene: TRBD1
CDR3aa: CASSPLLQGGSPLHF

v_gene: TRBV28
j_gene: TRBJ2-2
d_gene: -
CDR3aa: CASSGRYTGELFF

v_gene: TRBV2
j_gene: TRBJ1-2
d_gene: -
CDR3aa: CASSESYPINYGYTF

v_gene: TRBV6-6
j_gene: TRBJ1-4
d_gene: -
CDR3aa: CASRRGGTDEKLFF

v_gene: TRBV18
j_gene: TRBJ1-1
d_gene: -
CDR3aa: CASSSGLITEAFF

v_gene: TRBV9
j_gene: TRBJ2-3
d_gene: -
CDR3aa: CASSVGPGSDTQYF

v_gene: TRBV6-1
j_gene: TRBJ1-4
d_gene: -
CDR3aa: CASSDRPGKTNEKLFF

v_gene: TRBV23-1
j_gene: TRBJ1-2
d_gene: -
CDR3aa: CASRGDGYTF

v_gene: TRBV11-1
j_gene: TRBJ2-4
d_gene: -
CDR3aa: CASSPQGWKNIQYF

v_gene: TRBV18
j_gene: TRBJ2-7
d_gene: -
CDR3aa: CASSPMGRSYEQYF

v_gene: TRBV15
j_gene: TRBJ1-2
d_gene: TRBD1
CDR3aa: CATGTGDDYGYTF

v_gene: TRBV4-1
j_gene: TRBJ1-2
d_gene: -
CDR3aa: CASSHTQGNYGYTF

v_gene: TRBV27
j_gene: TRBJ1-5
d_gene: -
CDR3aa: CASSFRADNQPQHF

v_gene: TRBV5-5
j_gene: TRBJ1-1
d_gene: -
CDR3aa: CASSLGLLAPEAFF

v_gene: TRBV29-1
j_gene: TRBJ1-2
d_gene: -
CDR3aa: CSVDQLEYGYTF

v_gene: TRBV30
j_gene: TRBJ1-2
d_gene: -
CDR3aa: CAWSGGNYGYTF

v_gene: TRBV9
j_gene: TRBJ2-1
d_gene: -
CDR3aa: CASSPGSSSYNEQFF

v_gene: TRBV6-5
j_gene: TRBJ2-7
d_gene: -
CDR3aa: CASSLGGGTYEQYF

v_gene: TRBV6-2/TRBV6-3
j_gene: TRBJ1-5
d_gene: -
CDR3aa: CASSYPVGRESNQPQHF

v_gene: TRBV7-2
j_gene: TRBJ1-2
d_gene: -
CDR3aa: CASSLRGPFYGYTF

v_gene: TRBV4-2
j_gene: TRBJ2-1
d_gene: TRBD1
CDR3aa: CASSQAGTGKNEQFF

v_gene: TRBV12-3/TRBV12-4
j_gene: TRBJ1-4
d_gene: -
CDR3aa: CASSLGPSEKLFF

v_gene: TRBV13
j_gene: TRBJ1-4
d_gene: -
CDR3aa: CASSTTRGEKLFF

v_gene: TRBV9
j_gene: TRBJ1-2
d_gene: TRBD1
CDR3aa: CASSVGTGGNGYTF

v_gene: TRBV7-9
j_gene: TRBJ1-1
d_gene: -
CDR3aa: CASSSGHMNTEAFF

v_gene: TRBV7-9
j_gene: TRBJ1-1
d_gene: -
CDR3aa: CASSYPAGGEAFF

v_gene: TRBV27
j_gene: TRBJ1-2
d_gene: -
CDR3aa: CASSLNKGGRHTF

v_gene: TRBV4-2
j_gene: TRBJ1-5
d_gene: -
CDR3aa: CASSQEEGVNQPQHF

v_gene: TRBV4-2
j_gene: TRBJ2-7
d_gene: TRBD2
CDR3aa: CASSYSAGGAGLNYEQYF

v_gene: TRBV5-1
j_gene: TRBJ2-7
d_gene: TRBD2
CDR3aa: CASSLGAGGSYEQYF

v_gene: TRBV6-5
j_gene: TRBJ2-7
d_gene: -
CDR3aa: CASSGTGARQYF

v_gene: TRBV12-5
j_gene: TRBJ1-2
d_gene: TRBD1
CDR3aa: CASGPPGQGARVYGYTF

v_gene: TRBV7-2
j_gene: TRBJ1-5
d_gene: -
CDR3aa: CASSLEGSVSNQPQHF

v_gene: TRBV6-5
j_gene: TRBJ1-2
d_gene: TRBD1
CDR3aa: CASSYSSTGNYGYTF

v_gene: TRBV30
j_gene: TRBJ2-1
d_gene: TRBD2
CDR3aa: CAWSSSRWSSGHNEQFF

v_gene: TRBV4-1
j_gene: TRBJ1-2
d_gene: TRBD1
CDR3aa: CASSHGPRDRGNGVDGYTF

v_gene: TRBV7-8
j_gene: TRBJ1-6
d_gene: -
CDR3aa: CASSSGGGTYNSPLHF

v_gene: TRBV5-1
j_gene: TRBJ2-1
d_gene: -
CDR3aa: CASSSTKVAVSYNEQFF

v_gene: TRBV6-6
j_gene: TRBJ1-5
d_gene: -
CDR3aa: CASTTNPNSDQPQHF

v_gene: TRBV2
j_gene: TRBJ1-6
d_gene: TRBD1
CDR3aa: CASSASGTGGISPLHF

v_gene: TRBV10-1
j_gene: TRBJ2-1
d_gene: -
CDR3aa: CASAASGTLNNEQFF

v_gene: TRBV6-5
j_gene: TRBJ1-6
d_gene: -
CDR3aa: CASRGEKASSPLHF

v_gene: TRBV6-5
j_gene: TRBJ2-7
d_gene: TRBD1
CDR3aa: CASSYSGTEYSYEQYF

v_gene: TRBV7-3
j_gene: TRBJ1-1
d_gene: TRBD1
CDR3aa: CASSPGGQGRGTEAFF

v_gene: TRBV28
j_gene: TRBJ2-1
d_gene: TRBD2
CDR3aa: CASSPSGRMPYNEQFF

v_gene: TRBV3-1/TRBV3-2
j_gene: TRBJ2-5
d_gene: -
CDR3aa: CASRKQGTQYF

v_gene: TRBV5-1
j_gene: TRBJ1-1
d_gene: -
CDR3aa: CASRGTTGNTEAFF

v_gene: TRBV13
j_gene: TRBJ1-1
d_gene: -
CDR3aa: CASSFVELPEAFF

v_gene: TRBV5-1
j_gene: TRBJ2-2
d_gene: TRBD2
CDR3aa: CASASGLAAGELFF

v_gene: TRBV10-3
j_gene: TRBJ2-5
d_gene: -
CDR3aa: CAISGGWETQYF